The entry below describes one T cell receptor beta chain. CDR1 and CDR2 (germline): SGHAT, FQNNGV. Trimming took off 0 bases at V and 10 bases at J, with 13 bases between the two ends. The CDR3 is made up of 15 amino acids. Sequencing used immunoSEQ multiplex PCR; TCRdb keeps in-frame clones, though not all of them. The sample contains about 110,000 clones, less than 75% of which appear only once. This entry comes from a study of blood T cell repertoires in COVID-19. Study summary: Material from acute and convalescent COVID-19 was sourced from the United States, Italy and Spain.

This sequence originates from a woman in her 40s with acute or convalescent COVID-19. Sequences were obtained from peripheral blood. V and J are TRBV11-2 and TRBJ1-6, with D possibly TRBD1 on 5 matching bases. DNA of the CDR3: TGTGCCAGCAGCTTAGAAATGGGGGGTCGATCACCCCTCCACTTT. Its translation: CASSLEMGGRSPLHF.